These 8 T cell receptor beta chains came from one sample sequenced in a study of T cell responses to AZD1222 COVID-19 vaccine. Sequencing was performed with immunoSEQ multiplex PCR; in TCRdb, only in-frame clones are kept and a portion is missing. The sample consists of tens of thousands of clones, approximately 83% of them appearing once. The starting material was peripheral blood, obtained 28 days after the second AZD1222 dose. The receptors were sampled from an adult who received the AZD1222 COVID-19 vaccine.

This chain connects TRBV6-4 to TRBJ1-1, with TRBD1 matching 9 bases. The V and J ends lost 5 bases and 0 bases, in that order; junction bases with no gene match: 7. This CDR3 has 16 amino acids. Germline V lookup: CDR1 MRHNA, CDR2 SNTAGT. The CDR3 loop is CASSNLTGGVNTEAFF. CDR3 in DNA: TGTGCCAGCAGTAACCTAACAGGGGGCGTGAACACTGAAGCTTTCTTT.

In this sample, this clone turned up a few times. As DNA, the CDR3 is TGTGCCAGCAGCCAAGACAGGTTCGGACAAGAGACCCAGTACTTC. This sequence encodes CASSQDRFGQETQYF. V usage is TRBV4-2 and J usage is TRBJ2-5, with D hard to call. The germline CDR1 and CDR2 sequences are LGHNA and YNFKEQ. The CDR3 length is 15 residues. V was shortened by 0 bases and J by 2 bases, with 10 bases between the two germline ends.

The chain uses TRBV6-5 and TRBJ1-3; D is unresolved. The germline gives CDR1 MNHEY, CDR2 SVGAGI. This CDR3 is 13 amino acids long. Trimming pared 6 bases from V and 2 bases from J, leaving 8 bases between. The CDR3 here is CASRDGAGNTIYF. In nucleotides, the CDR3 is TGTGCCAGCAGGGACGGGGCTGGAAACACCATATATTTT.

The V and J genes are TRBV5-1 and TRBJ1-1; 10 bases agree with TRBD1. V gave up 6 bases and J gave up 8 bases; unmatched junction bases: 10. Germline CDR1 is SGHRS and CDR2 is YFSETQ. The CDR3 is 14 amino acids. The CDR3 DNA follows: TGCGCCAGCACATCCCGACAGGGGGCAAAGGAAGCTTTCTTT. The encoded protein is CASTSRQGAKEAFF.

The rearrangement uses TRBV28 and TRBJ2-7; 8 bases line up with TRBD2. With 7 bases clipped from V and 2 bases from J, the junction kept 10 bases outside the gene matches. CDR3 length: 15 amino acids. Germline V gives CDR1 MDHEN, CDR2 SYDVKM. CDR3 coding DNA: TGTGCCAGCATTCCCTCAGGCGGGGGGACCTACGAGCAGTACTTC. It yields the protein CASIPSGGGTYEQYF.

The DNA of the CDR3 is TGTGCCAGCTCCCGGACGAAATACGAGCAGTACTTC. Translating gives CASSRTKYEQYF. The J gene is TRBJ2-7, the V gene TRBV2; D is unresolved. The V gene lost 8 bases and the J gene lost 4 bases, with 12 bases spanning the gap. Germline V CDR1 and CDR2: SNHLY, FYNNEI. This CDR3 comprises 12 residues. Full variable domain (missing parts from reference TRBV2 and TRBJ2-7): EPEVTQTPSHQVTQMGQEVILRCVPISNHLYFYWYRQILGQKVEFLVSFYNNEISEKSEIFDDQFSVERPDGSNFTLKIRSTKLEDSAMYFCASSRTKYEQYFGPGTRLTVT.

The chain has TRBV12-3 or TRBV12-4 and TRBJ2-1, with 8 bases identical to TRBD1. CDR3 length: 13 residues. With V trimmed by 5 bases and J by 7 bases, 4 bases remained unmatched. The CDR3 nucleotides are TGTGCCAGCAGTACGACAGGGGAGAATGAGCAGTTCTTC. Translating gives CASSTTGENEQFF.

V is TRBV7-9 and J is TRBJ2-1; 7 bases fit TRBD2. J was trimmed by 2 bases and V by 1 base; bases with no gene match: 2. Germline V gene data show CDR1 as SEHNR and CDR2 as FQNEAQ (reference sequence). CDR3 length: 15 amino acids. CDR3 DNA sequence: TGTGCCAGCAGCTTAGAGGGGACTACCTACAATGAGCAGTTCTTC. It encodes CASSLEGTTYNEQFF.